This record looks at one T cell receptor beta chain sequence and its context. It lacks a known antigen. No qualities accompany the bases; no much larger clone lies one base away. Library preparation was by the immunoSEQ multiplex PCR assay. The multiplex PCR relied on a mix of 60 forward primers for TCR Vbeta segments and 13 reverse primers for TCR Jbeta segments. Amplification of the CDR3 region of rearranged TCR beta genes was performed with a multiplex PCR assay on genomic DNA. The Illumina HiSeq System was used to sequence the amplified TCR beta libraries as 87-base-pair reads. From the authors' description of their analysis: A later analysis counted tens of millions of unique TCR beta chains across the 550 to 750 repertoires, and some 12 million of these chains were shared by at least two donors. Raw reads were error-corrected and collapsed into unique sequences with a nearest-neighbor algorithm that merged closely related sequences to remove PCR and sequencing errors. To assign V, D and J gene segments, CDR3 sequences were aligned to IMGT reference sequences. For a sequence to be retained, at least a six-nucleotide match to both a V gene segment and a J gene segment was required. A rearrangement counted as productive if the CDR3 had no stop codons and remained in frame with V and J, and every other rearrangement counted as non-productive. CDR3 was defined by IMGT convention, running from the second conserved V-encoded cysteine to the conserved J-encoded phenylalanine. The earlier analysis of a few hundred of the donors excluded any sequence lacking an unambiguous match to a single V gene segment. In an earlier analysis of several hundred of the donors, a V segment was called functional when productive rearrangements were above 56.7%, and segregating when the standard deviation between donors exceeded 5%. A statistical classification framework was built to diagnose cytomegalovirus status from the catalog of TCR beta chain sequences. In a later analysis, V and J genes were assigned by comparing TCR nucleotide sequences against IMGT/GENE-DB human TR gene sequences. The TCRdist pipeline was used in a later analysis to assign CDR3 sequences and most-parsimonious VDJ recombination scenarios. In a later analysis, each TCR beta chain was defined by its CDR3 amino acid sequence together with its V-gene family, and reads lacking a unique V-gene family were excluded. In a later analysis, a few hundred highly shared, low-generation-probability nucleotide sequences were removed to address suspected cross-contamination and a sequencing artifact. A later analysis calculated a clonal expansion index for each public chain from normalized within-repertoire ranks of inferred template counts. In a later analysis, generation probabilities were computed with a VDJ recombination model fitted to out-of-frame rearrangements, and the resulting probabilities were checked against IGoR. Hypergeometric tests were used in a later analysis to score TCR-TCR, TCR-HLA and TCR-CMV co-occurrence, with a repertoire-size bias correction applied to the TCR pairs. False discovery rates were estimated in a later analysis by permuting HLA or CMV assignments 20 times. In a later analysis, co-occurring TCRs were grouped using DBSCAN, and TCRdist sequence similarity was added for clustering within HLA-allele-positive subsets. Repertoires with fewer than 30,000 or more than 120,000 public chains were left out of co-occurrence clustering, as were about five repertoires with anomalous nucleotide sharing. Sourced from immuneACCESS, this table was stored by TCRdb with only in-frame sequences that have V and J called. A share of the clones is absent; for the studies checked, an unresolved V gene accounts for under half, and the remainder has no known explanation. V and J calls and clone size are copied from that table; D and trimming were computed from the DNA. Within this sample are about 68,000 clones, with over 75% of them counted one time only. The ten biggest clones cover approximately 7% of the sample.

This entry comes from a study of cytomegalovirus exposure and HLA in healthy donors listed by TCRdb under 2017. With respect to the entire study: An earlier analysis of 550 to 700 of the donors reported 250 to 300 Gb of sequence data and 117 million unique TCR beta sequences from 150 million to 200 million T cells. An early release that covered more than 550 HLA-typed donors contained about 300 gigabases of sequencing data and some 87 million unique TCR sequences. Among the roughly 380 genotyped donors, approximately 77% belonged to the genetic ancestry cluster associated with self-reported Caucasian donors. The study aimed to test whether cataloging public T cell receptors could reveal signatures of past pathogen exposure. The T cell repertoires of about 700 subjects were profiled by immunosequencing and related to cytomegalovirus serostatus. A separate validation cohort of roughly 120 different subjects was used in addition to the 666-subject first cohort. High-throughput TCR immunosequencing, statistical association of individual TCRs with disease status, and machine learning were combined to predict cytomegalovirus infection status. A later analysis re-analyzed previously published TCR beta repertoires from several hundred donors and added high-resolution HLA genotyping to study TCR occurrence patterns. In the later analysis, no new phenotypic data were used to find candidate immune exposures; instead, reliance was placed on TCR beta sequences and their occurrence across donors. In an earlier analysis of 500 to 650 of the donors, high-throughput TCR beta sequencing was used to judge whether each TCR beta V gene segment behaved as functional or pseudogenic. Donor age, sex, ethnicity and CMV serostatus were compiled alongside the repertoire data. A later genetic analysis took genome-wide SNP genotypes for about 60% of the roughly 670 donors and used that subset as a discovery cohort. All discovery cohort repertoires had been generated using a single sequencing platform. Class I and class II HLA loci were covered by the typing at four-digit resolution. The number of donors typed differed by locus, with about 629-630 for A, B, C, DRB1 and DQB1, about 500 for DQA1, 600 to 610 for DPA1, and 450 to 480 for DPB1. Roughly five DR-DQ haplotypes were treated as single units for association and clustering because of strong linkage in the cohort. On average, 235,054 unique TCR beta nucleotide sequences were sequenced per donor among a few hundred genotyped donors of the cohort, with 15% to 20% of those sequences being non-productive. What the study reported, not specific to this receptor: The earlier analysis of approximately 560 of the donors excluded some 16 rarely observed V segments, including chromosome 9 orphons, because counts were too low. In an earlier analysis of about 600 of the donors, most TCR beta V segments appeared in productive rearrangements about 90% or about 30% of the time, broadly matching IMGT annotations. Correlated functional status among segregating V segments might reflect linkage disequilibrium, but an unknown experimental factor could not be ruled out. In a later analysis, the rate of TCR association differed among HLA loci, with DRB1 alleles having the most associated TCRs and HLA-C alleles having the fewest. In a later analysis, several top co-occurrence clusters were reported to appear linked to parvovirus B19, influenza, CMV and Epstein-Barr virus. The classifier was reported to diagnose cytomegalovirus status with high specificity and sensitivity in both the original cohort and the validation cohort. According to a later analysis, most CMV-associated TCR beta chains appeared to be HLA-restricted, and the HLA associations seemed to be driven largely by CMV exposure. For the cohort, immune exposure information was limited to CMV serostatus. Because some donors lacked HLA typing at each locus, the association tests relied only on the typed subset. A few of the identified cytomegalovirus-associated TCR beta chains were confirmed in vitro to be specific for cytomegalovirus antigens. When HLA alleles, especially DR and DQ, strongly co-occurred, attributing TCR associations to individual alleles was difficult. The presence/absence analyses assumed that sequencing depth was roughly uniform across donors, and that assumption may not be true. The authors suggested that the approach could potentially be extended to other disease states and immunological phenotypes. A cluster of highly shared sequence variants was judged likely to represent a technical artifact of the sequencing pipeline. Most TCR sequences were seen in very few donors, while some public TCRs were found in many individuals. The study listed 164 TCR beta chains as associated with cytomegalovirus. A later analysis found that HLA-associated TCR beta chains were more clonally expanded and had lower generation probabilities than equally common non-associated chains. Compared with the approximately 700-donor mean, donors in an Asian-associated ancestry cluster had fewer N-insertions in productive TCRs, according to a later genetic analysis. A later analysis associated about 18,000 TCR beta sequences with specific HLA alleles at a false discovery rate of 0.05. Only TCR beta chains were sequenced in this cohort, and the absence of alpha or paired-chain data limited detectable features. A further reported finding was that TCR beta sequences accurately predicted the HLA-A and HLA-B alleles for most subjects in the first cohort. A later genetic analysis associated a missense DCLRE1C variant with V-gene and J-gene trimming of TCR beta chains, and an independent cohort replicated the association.

In total, roughly 670 healthy bone marrow donors made up the cohort. Cohort members were all nominally healthy when sampled, although unrecorded immune exposures were likely present. Of the 700 or so cohort members, roughly 290 had a positive CMV serostatus and about 400 had a negative one, while no CMV serostatus was recorded for the donor. A peripheral blood sample was collected from each donor, and TCR beta sequencing was performed on peripheral blood mononuclear cells. Genomic DNA extraction from the blood cell samples was performed with the Qiagen DNeasy Blood Extraction Kit. This receptor was identified in a human donor in good health. Sequencing was carried out using PBMCs.

The DNA sequence reads TGTGCCTGGAGTGTTCTAGCCTATGAGCAGTTCTTC. It is translated as CAWSVLAYEQFF. Recombination connected TRBV30 to TRBJ2-1; TRBD2 is perhaps the D gene, given 5 matching bases. Measured from the cysteine to the phenylalanine, the CDR3 is 12 residues long. Solely the CDR3 DNA is kept, with 36 bases framed from the first base. V drops 0 bases and J drops 8 bases, leaving 8 bases in between. The germline V gene (reference sequence) yields GTSNPN for CDR1 and SVGIG for CDR2.